Listed below are T cell receptor beta chains from one sample, sequenced in a study of CD8+ T cells in alopecia areata. Assay: immunoSEQ multiplex PCR; the TCRdb copy retains only in-frame clones and omits some. Of under 30,000 clones in the sample, 52% are singletons; the top ten hold approximately 30%. The sequenced material came from NKG2D-high CD8+ T cells sorted from blood. These receptors were collected from a human donor with alopecia areata. Each CDR3 is given with its conserved first and last residue. D genes are given only for firm matches. Expanded clones are given a class, and other clones once, few, many or no size at all.

clone_size: few
v_call: TRBV6-6
d_call: TRBD2
j_call: TRBJ2-7
cdr3_nt: TGTGCCAGCCTAACGGCGGGAGGGAACCACTACGAGCAGTACTTC
cdr3_aa: CASLTAGGNHYEQYF

clone_size: .
v_call: TRBV7-6
d_call: TRBD2
j_call: TRBJ2-7
cdr3_nt: TGTGCCAGCAGCTTAGACCCCACTAGCGGAGCTCAATACTACGAGCAGTACTTC
cdr3_aa: CASSLDPTSGAQYYEQYF

clone_size: few
v_call: TRBV5-1
d_call: TRBD2
j_call: TRBJ2-5
cdr3_nt: TGCGCCAGCAGCTCGTGGACTAGCCGAGAGACCCAGTACTTC
cdr3_aa: CASSSWTSRETQYF

clone_size: .
v_call: TRBV28
d_call: TRBD2
j_call: TRBJ2-7
cdr3_nt: TGTGCCAGCAGTTTAAACAGCGCTAGCGGGAACTACGAGCAGTACTTC
cdr3_aa: CASSLNSASGNYEQYF

clone_size: .
v_call: TRBV29-1
d_call: .
j_call: TRBJ2-1
cdr3_nt: TGCAGCGTTGAGGATGGCAGGTTATATGAGCAGTTCTTC
cdr3_aa: CSVEDGRLYEQFF

clone_size: few
v_call: TRBV29-1
d_call: TRBD1
j_call: TRBJ2-7
cdr3_nt: TGCAGCGTCGTCCCGGGACAGACTTACGAGCAGTACTTC
cdr3_aa: CSVVPGQTYEQYF

clone_size: .
v_call: TRBV13
d_call: .
j_call: TRBJ2-7
cdr3_nt: TGTGCCAGCAGCCAAAGCGAGGGGAAGGACGAGCAGTACTTC
cdr3_aa: CASSQSEGKDEQYF

clone_size: once
v_call: TRBV28
d_call: .
j_call: TRBJ2-6
cdr3_nt: TGTGCCAGCAGTTTATCGGGTATCTCTGGGGCCAACGTCCTGACTTTC
cdr3_aa: CASSLSGISGANVLTF

clone_size: .
v_call: TRBV6-5
d_call: .
j_call: TRBJ2-3
cdr3_nt: TGTGCCAGCAGTTACCCAGATACGCAGTATTTT
cdr3_aa: CASSYPDTQYF

clone_size: few
v_call: TRBV7-9
d_call: .
j_call: TRBJ1-2
cdr3_nt: TGTGCCAGCAGCCAACTTTCAACCTCGGATGGCTACACCTTC
cdr3_aa: CASSQLSTSDGYTF

clone_size: .
v_call: TRBV5-1
d_call: .
j_call: TRBJ1-2
cdr3_nt: TGCGCCAGCAGCCTATACCAATACAGAAAGGGCTACACCTTC
cdr3_aa: CASSLYQYRKGYTF

clone_size: once
v_call: TRBV11-2
d_call: TRBD2
j_call: TRBJ2-1
cdr3_nt: TGTGCCAGCAGCTTAGTTTCCTGGCGGCTAGCGGGGAACAATGAGCAGTTCTTC
cdr3_aa: CASSLVSWRLAGNNEQFF

clone_size: .
v_call: TRBV7-8
d_call: .
j_call: TRBJ1-5
cdr3_nt: TGTGCCAGCAGCTTTCTCAGGGTAAATCAGCCCCAGCATTTT
cdr3_aa: CASSFLRVNQPQHF

clone_size: .
v_call: TRBV28
d_call: TRBD2
j_call: TRBJ2-7
cdr3_nt: TGTGCCAGCGGATACAGCGGGAGGGCCTTCTACGAGCAGTACTTC
cdr3_aa: CASGYSGRAFYEQYF

clone_size: .
v_call: TRBV30
d_call: .
j_call: TRBJ2-7
cdr3_nt: TGTGCCTGGGGATCCCCTTCCACACGACTAGACTCCTACGAGCAGTACTTC
cdr3_aa: CAWGSPSTRLDSYEQYF

clone_size: .
v_call: TRBV30
d_call: .
j_call: TRBJ2-1
cdr3_nt: TGTGCCTGGAGTGTACAAGATCATGAGCAGTTCTTC
cdr3_aa: CAWSVQDHEQFF

clone_size: few
v_call: TRBV6-5
d_call: .
j_call: TRBJ2-3
cdr3_nt: TGTGCCAGCAGTTCGGGCGCGGACTCCACAGATACGCAGTATTTT
cdr3_aa: CASSSGADSTDTQYF

clone_size: .
v_call: TRBV27
d_call: .
j_call: TRBJ1-1
cdr3_nt: TGTGCCAGCAGCACCAGGGTAAGGAACACTGAAGCTTTCTTT
cdr3_aa: CASSTRVRNTEAFF

clone_size: .
v_call: TRBV27
d_call: .
j_call: TRBJ2-2
cdr3_nt: TGTGCCAGCAGTCCGCGGGGACTCACGAACACCGGGGAGCTGTTTTTT
cdr3_aa: CASSPRGLTNTGELFF

clone_size: medium-sized
v_call: TRBV19
d_call: TRBD2
j_call: TRBJ2-1
cdr3_nt: TGTGCCAGTAGTATCACCAGGACTAGCCATGAGCAGTTCTTC
cdr3_aa: CASSITRTSHEQFF

clone_size: .
v_call: TRBV7-3
d_call: .
j_call: TRBJ2-1
cdr3_nt: TGTGCCAGCAGCTTAAATGGGGGAGGAAAGTACAATGAGCAGTTCTTC
cdr3_aa: CASSLNGGGKYNEQFF

clone_size: .
v_call: TRBV7-9
d_call: .
j_call: TRBJ1-1
cdr3_nt: TGTGCCAGCAGCTTTCCCAGGGGAGGGGACACTGAAGCTTTCTTT
cdr3_aa: CASSFPRGGDTEAFF

clone_size: medium-sized
v_call: TRBV19
d_call: TRBD1
j_call: TRBJ1-5
cdr3_nt: TGTGCCAGTACCGACAGGGGCCTTAATCAGCCCCAGCATTTT
cdr3_aa: CASTDRGLNQPQHF

clone_size: many
v_call: TRBV28
d_call: .
j_call: TRBJ2-7
cdr3_nt: TGTGCCAGCAGTTTGAAGGACGAGACCTACGAGCAGTACTTC
cdr3_aa: CASSLKDETYEQYF

clone_size: few
v_call: TRBV7-8
d_call: .
j_call: TRBJ2-3
cdr3_nt: TGTGCCAGCAGCTTAGCGGGAGTCACAGATACGCAGTATTTT
cdr3_aa: CASSLAGVTDTQYF

clone_size: few
v_call: TRBV19
d_call: .
j_call: TRBJ1-5
cdr3_nt: TGTGCCAGTAAACAGACATTCAAAAGTAGTCAGCCCCAGCATTTT
cdr3_aa: CASKQTFKSSQPQHF

clone_size: few
v_call: TRBV7-9
d_call: .
j_call: TRBJ1-2
cdr3_nt: TGTGCCAGCGAGGGCAGTCGATCCTATGGCTACACCTTC
cdr3_aa: CASEGSRSYGYTF

clone_size: .
v_call: TRBV27
d_call: .
j_call: TRBJ1-5
cdr3_nt: TGTGCCAGCAGTTTCGGGAGCGGGGATCAGCCCCAGCATTTT
cdr3_aa: CASSFGSGDQPQHF

clone_size: .
v_call: TRBV7-9
d_call: .
j_call: TRBJ1-1
cdr3_nt: TGTGCCAGCACCTCCCGGGGGGGCGGGGGAACTGAAGCTTTCTTT
cdr3_aa: CASTSRGGGGTEAFF

clone_size: .
v_call: TRBV9
d_call: TRBD1
j_call: TRBJ2-7
cdr3_nt: TGTGCCAGCAGCCAAGGACAGGCGCGCGAGCAGTACTTC
cdr3_aa: CASSQGQAREQYF

clone_size: .
v_call: TRBV27
d_call: .
j_call: TRBJ1-1
cdr3_nt: TGTGCCAGCAGTTGGTCAGGGTACACTGAAGCTTTCTTT
cdr3_aa: CASSWSGYTEAFF

clone_size: .
v_call: TRBV7-2
d_call: TRBD2
j_call: TRBJ2-5
cdr3_nt: TGTGCCAGCAGCTCTATAGGGACTAGCGGTTACCAAGAGACCCAGTACTTC
cdr3_aa: CASSSIGTSGYQETQYF

clone_size: .
v_call: TRBV28
d_call: .
j_call: TRBJ1-1
cdr3_nt: TGTGCCAGCAGTTTGATGGGGACACTTGCTGAAGGTAAAGAAGCTTTCTTT
cdr3_aa: CASSLMGTLAEGKEAFF

clone_size: few
v_call: TRBV29-1
d_call: .
j_call: TRBJ2-3
cdr3_nt: TGCAGCGTTGAGGTCGCGCGAACCCTCACAGATACGCAGTATTTT
cdr3_aa: CSVEVARTLTDTQYF

clone_size: few
v_call: TRBV16
d_call: TRBD1
j_call: TRBJ2-7
cdr3_nt: TGTGCCAGCAGCCCCCGACAGGGGATCTACGAGCAGTACTTC
cdr3_aa: CASSPRQGIYEQYF

clone_size: .
v_call: TRBV4-2
d_call: .
j_call: TRBJ2-7
cdr3_nt: TGTGCCAGCAGCCAATACAGGACTCTCTACGAGCAGTACTTC
cdr3_aa: CASSQYRTLYEQYF

clone_size: .
v_call: TRBV6-6
d_call: .
j_call: TRBJ2-3
cdr3_nt: TGTGCCAGCAGTTACGTAGGGGCCACAGATACGCAGTATTTT
cdr3_aa: CASSYVGATDTQYF

clone_size: .
v_call: TRBV5-1
d_call: TRBD2
j_call: TRBJ2-7
cdr3_nt: TGCGCCAGCAGCTGGTCGGGGGGCGAGCAGTACTTC
cdr3_aa: CASSWSGGEQYF

clone_size: .
v_call: TRBV27
d_call: TRBD1
j_call: TRBJ1-2
cdr3_nt: TGTGCCAGCAGCGGACAGGCCCAGGGTGGCTACACCTTC
cdr3_aa: CASSGQAQGGYTF

clone_size: .
v_call: TRBV9
d_call: TRBD2
j_call: TRBJ2-2
cdr3_nt: TGTGCCAGCAGCGTAGACGGACTAGCGGGATACACCGGGGAGCTGTTTTTT
cdr3_aa: CASSVDGLAGYTGELFF

clone_size: .
v_call: TRBV4-1
d_call: .
j_call: TRBJ1-1
cdr3_nt: TGCGCCAGCAGCCAAGATGAGGGAAACACTGAAGCTTTCTTT
cdr3_aa: CASSQDEGNTEAFF

clone_size: .
v_call: TRBV27
d_call: .
j_call: TRBJ2-7
cdr3_nt: TGTGCCACTTCCGCGGAGGGGTTTGAGTACGAGCAGTACTTC
cdr3_aa: CATSAEGFEYEQYF

clone_size: few
v_call: TRBV11-2
d_call: .
j_call: TRBJ1-1
cdr3_nt: TGTGCCAGCAGCTTAGTGGGGGTGAACACTGAAGCTTTCTTT
cdr3_aa: CASSLVGVNTEAFF

clone_size: .
v_call: TRBV28
d_call: .
j_call: TRBJ2-1
cdr3_nt: TGTGCCAGCAGTTTACCCTACAATGAGCAGTTCTTC
cdr3_aa: CASSLPYNEQFF

clone_size: .
v_call: TRBV28
d_call: .
j_call: TRBJ2-6
cdr3_nt: TGTGCCAGCAGTTTTTGGTCCGCCAACGTCCTGACTTTC
cdr3_aa: CASSFWSANVLTF

clone_size: once
v_call: TRBV19
d_call: .
j_call: TRBJ1-2
cdr3_nt: TGTGCCAGTAGGGTCAGTCCCGTCTATGGCTACACCTTC
cdr3_aa: CASRVSPVYGYTF

clone_size: .
v_call: TRBV5-6
d_call: TRBD2
j_call: TRBJ2-7
cdr3_nt: TGTGCCAGCAGAGACGGGACTAGCGACTACGAGCAGTACTTC
cdr3_aa: CASRDGTSDYEQYF

clone_size: .
v_call: TRBV7-9
d_call: TRBD1
j_call: TRBJ1-1
cdr3_nt: TGTGCCAGCAGTAGGGACAGTAACACTGAAGCTTTCTTT
cdr3_aa: CASSRDSNTEAFF

clone_size: .
v_call: TRBV29-1
d_call: TRBD2
j_call: TRBJ2-3
cdr3_nt: TGCAGCGGATGGGCTAGCGGGGAGACAGATACGCAGTATTTT
cdr3_aa: CSGWASGETDTQYF

clone_size: .
v_call: TRBV20-1
d_call: TRBD2
j_call: TRBJ2-1
cdr3_nt: TGCAGCGGACTAGTGTACAATGAGCAGTTCTTC
cdr3_aa: CSGLVYNEQFF

clone_size: few
v_call: TRBV7-3
d_call: .
j_call: TRBJ2-3
cdr3_nt: TGTGCCAGCAGCTTAAATGTCCGGGGGGATACGCAGTATTTT
cdr3_aa: CASSLNVRGDTQYF